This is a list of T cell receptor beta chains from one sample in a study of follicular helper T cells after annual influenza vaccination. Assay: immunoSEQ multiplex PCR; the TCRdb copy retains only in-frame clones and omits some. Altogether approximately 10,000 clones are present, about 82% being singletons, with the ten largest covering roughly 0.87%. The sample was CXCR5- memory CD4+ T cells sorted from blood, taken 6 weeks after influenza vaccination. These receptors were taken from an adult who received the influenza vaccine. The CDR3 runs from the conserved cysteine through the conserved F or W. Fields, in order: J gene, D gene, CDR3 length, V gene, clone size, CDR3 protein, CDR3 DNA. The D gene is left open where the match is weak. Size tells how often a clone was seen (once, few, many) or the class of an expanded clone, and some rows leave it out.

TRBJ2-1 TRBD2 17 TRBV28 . CASSRTTYRDYFNEQFF TGTGCCAGCAGTCGAACAACCTACCGGGACTACTTCAATGAGCAGTTCTTC
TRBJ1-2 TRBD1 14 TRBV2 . CASSERGQNYGYTF TGTGCCAGCAGTGAAAGGGGACAGAACTATGGCTACACCTTC
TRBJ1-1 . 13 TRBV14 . CASSPSLNTEAFF TGTGCCAGCAGCCCCAGCTTGAACACTGAAGCTTTCTTT
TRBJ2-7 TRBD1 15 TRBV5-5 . CASSSSGQASYEQYF TGTGCCAGCAGCTCCTCGGGACAGGCATCCTACGAGCAGTACTTC
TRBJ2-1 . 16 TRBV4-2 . CASSPPRAGSGNEQFF TGTGCCAGCAGCCCCCCCAGGGCGGGATCCGGGAATGAGCAGTTCTTC
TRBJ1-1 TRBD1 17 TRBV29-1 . CSVVRLVTGGVGTEAFF TGCAGCGTTGTAAGGTTGGTGACAGGGGGCGTTGGCACTGAAGCTTTCTTT
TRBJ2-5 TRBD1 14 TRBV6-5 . CASSISRGPETQYF TGTGCCAGCAGTATCTCCAGGGGGCCCGAGACCCAGTACTTC
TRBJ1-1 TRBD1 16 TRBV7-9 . CASSPGQGARNTEAFF TGTGCCAGCAGCCCGGGACAGGGGGCTCGAAATACTGAAGCTTTCTTT
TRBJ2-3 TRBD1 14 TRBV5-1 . CASSSGQDTDTQYF TGCGCCAGCAGCTCCGGACAGGACACAGATACGCAGTATTTT
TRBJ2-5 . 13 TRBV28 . CASSLSQRETQYF TGTGCCAGCAGTTTATCACAGCGAGAGACCCAGTACTTC
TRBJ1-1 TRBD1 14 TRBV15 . CATSRSGQVAVAFF TGTGCCACCAGCAGGTCGGGACAGGTGGCTGTAGCTTTCTTT
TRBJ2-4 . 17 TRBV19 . CASSIEGTRLAKNIQYF TGTGCCAGTAGTATAGAAGGGACACGACTAGCCAAAAACATTCAGTACTTC
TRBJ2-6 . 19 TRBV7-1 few CASSSLVQRGQSRANVLTF TGTGCCAGCAGCAGCCTAGTTCAACGAGGACAAAGTCGGGCCAACGTCCTGACTTTC
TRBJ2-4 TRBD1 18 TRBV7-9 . CASSETSTGVGSKNIQYF TGTGCCAGCAGCGAAACTTCGACAGGGGTTGGGTCCAAAAACATTCAGTACTTC
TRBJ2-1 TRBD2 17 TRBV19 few CASSISASGAKYNEQFF TGTGCCAGTAGTATCTCCGCTAGCGGGGCTAAATACAATGAGCAGTTCTTC
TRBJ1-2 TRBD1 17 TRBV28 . CASSTPLPGQGSAGYTF TGTGCCAGCAGTACCCCCCTGCCGGGACAGGGATCCGCAGGCTACACCTTC
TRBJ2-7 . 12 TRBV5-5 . CASNPLGGEQYF TGTGCCAGCAACCCGCTAGGCGGGGAGCAGTACTTC
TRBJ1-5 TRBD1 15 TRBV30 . CACSRGDRGLEPQHF TGTGCCTGCTCGCGGGGGGACAGGGGGTTGGAGCCCCAGCATTTT
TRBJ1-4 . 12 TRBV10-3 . CAIGGSNEKLFF TGTGCCATCGGAGGATCGAATGAAAAACTGTTTTTT
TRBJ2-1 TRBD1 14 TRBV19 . CASNSDRAGDEQFF TGTGCCAGTAACTCGGACAGGGCAGGCGATGAGCAGTTCTTC
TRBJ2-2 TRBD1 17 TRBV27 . CASSVSQTGTTTGELFF TGTGCCAGCAGCGTATCCCAGACAGGGACAACCACCGGGGAGCTGTTTTTT
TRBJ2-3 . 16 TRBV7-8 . CASSPLATRVTDTQYF TGTGCCAGCAGCCCCCTAGCGACGCGGGTGACAGATACGCAGTATTTT
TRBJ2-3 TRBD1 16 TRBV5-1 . CASSLLSRQGPDTQYF TGCGCCAGCAGCCTACTGTCCCGACAGGGTCCAGATACGCAGTATTTT
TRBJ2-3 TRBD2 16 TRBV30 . CAWSAQVKRGSDTQYF TGTGCCTGGAGTGCCCAAGTGAAGCGGGGCTCAGATACGCAGTATTTT
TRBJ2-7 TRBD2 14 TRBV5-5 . CASSRSASGSWQYF TGTGCCAGCAGCCGGTCGGCTAGCGGGAGTTGGCAGTACTTC
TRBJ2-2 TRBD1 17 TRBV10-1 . CASSPWRTGLDTGELFF TGCGCCAGCAGTCCTTGGAGGACAGGGTTGGACACCGGGGAGCTGTTTTTT
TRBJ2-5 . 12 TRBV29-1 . CSVTRQQETQYF TGCAGCGTCACCAGACAGCAAGAGACCCAGTACTTC
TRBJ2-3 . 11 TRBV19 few CASSIRGTQYF TGTGCCAGTAGTATTAGGGGTACGCAGTATTTT
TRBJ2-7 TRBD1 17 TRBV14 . CASSQYLLRTGLYEQYF TGTGCCAGCAGCCAGTACCTTTTGCGGACAGGGTTGTACGAGCAGTACTTC
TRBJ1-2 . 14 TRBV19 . CASSIDALNYGYTF TGTGCCAGTAGTATAGACGCATTAAACTATGGCTACACCTTC